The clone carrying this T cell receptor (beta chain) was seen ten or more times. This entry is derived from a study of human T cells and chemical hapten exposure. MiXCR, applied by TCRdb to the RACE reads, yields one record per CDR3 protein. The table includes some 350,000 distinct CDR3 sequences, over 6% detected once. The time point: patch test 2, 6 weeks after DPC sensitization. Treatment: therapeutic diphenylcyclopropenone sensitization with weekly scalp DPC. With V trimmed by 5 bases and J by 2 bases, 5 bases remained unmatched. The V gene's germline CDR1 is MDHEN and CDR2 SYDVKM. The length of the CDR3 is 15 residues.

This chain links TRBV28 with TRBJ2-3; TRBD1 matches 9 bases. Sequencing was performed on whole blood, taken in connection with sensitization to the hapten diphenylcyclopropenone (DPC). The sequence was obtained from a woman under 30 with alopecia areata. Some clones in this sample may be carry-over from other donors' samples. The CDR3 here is CASSPDRGYTDTQYF. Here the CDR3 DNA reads TGTGCCAGCAGTCCTGACAGGGGGTACACAGATACGCAGTATTTT.